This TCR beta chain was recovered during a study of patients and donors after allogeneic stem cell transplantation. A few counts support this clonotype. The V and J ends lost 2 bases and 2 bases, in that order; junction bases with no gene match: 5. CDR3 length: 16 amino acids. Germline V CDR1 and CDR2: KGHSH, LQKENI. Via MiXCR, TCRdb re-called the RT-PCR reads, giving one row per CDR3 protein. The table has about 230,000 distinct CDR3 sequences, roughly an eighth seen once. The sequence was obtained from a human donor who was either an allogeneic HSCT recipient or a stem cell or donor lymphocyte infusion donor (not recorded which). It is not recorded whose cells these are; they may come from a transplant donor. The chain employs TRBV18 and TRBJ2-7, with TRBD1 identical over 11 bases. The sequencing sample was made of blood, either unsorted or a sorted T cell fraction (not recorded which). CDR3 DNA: TGTGCCAGCTCACCAATATCGGGACAGGGGGCCTACGAGCAGTACTTC. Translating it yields CASSPISGQGAYEQYF.